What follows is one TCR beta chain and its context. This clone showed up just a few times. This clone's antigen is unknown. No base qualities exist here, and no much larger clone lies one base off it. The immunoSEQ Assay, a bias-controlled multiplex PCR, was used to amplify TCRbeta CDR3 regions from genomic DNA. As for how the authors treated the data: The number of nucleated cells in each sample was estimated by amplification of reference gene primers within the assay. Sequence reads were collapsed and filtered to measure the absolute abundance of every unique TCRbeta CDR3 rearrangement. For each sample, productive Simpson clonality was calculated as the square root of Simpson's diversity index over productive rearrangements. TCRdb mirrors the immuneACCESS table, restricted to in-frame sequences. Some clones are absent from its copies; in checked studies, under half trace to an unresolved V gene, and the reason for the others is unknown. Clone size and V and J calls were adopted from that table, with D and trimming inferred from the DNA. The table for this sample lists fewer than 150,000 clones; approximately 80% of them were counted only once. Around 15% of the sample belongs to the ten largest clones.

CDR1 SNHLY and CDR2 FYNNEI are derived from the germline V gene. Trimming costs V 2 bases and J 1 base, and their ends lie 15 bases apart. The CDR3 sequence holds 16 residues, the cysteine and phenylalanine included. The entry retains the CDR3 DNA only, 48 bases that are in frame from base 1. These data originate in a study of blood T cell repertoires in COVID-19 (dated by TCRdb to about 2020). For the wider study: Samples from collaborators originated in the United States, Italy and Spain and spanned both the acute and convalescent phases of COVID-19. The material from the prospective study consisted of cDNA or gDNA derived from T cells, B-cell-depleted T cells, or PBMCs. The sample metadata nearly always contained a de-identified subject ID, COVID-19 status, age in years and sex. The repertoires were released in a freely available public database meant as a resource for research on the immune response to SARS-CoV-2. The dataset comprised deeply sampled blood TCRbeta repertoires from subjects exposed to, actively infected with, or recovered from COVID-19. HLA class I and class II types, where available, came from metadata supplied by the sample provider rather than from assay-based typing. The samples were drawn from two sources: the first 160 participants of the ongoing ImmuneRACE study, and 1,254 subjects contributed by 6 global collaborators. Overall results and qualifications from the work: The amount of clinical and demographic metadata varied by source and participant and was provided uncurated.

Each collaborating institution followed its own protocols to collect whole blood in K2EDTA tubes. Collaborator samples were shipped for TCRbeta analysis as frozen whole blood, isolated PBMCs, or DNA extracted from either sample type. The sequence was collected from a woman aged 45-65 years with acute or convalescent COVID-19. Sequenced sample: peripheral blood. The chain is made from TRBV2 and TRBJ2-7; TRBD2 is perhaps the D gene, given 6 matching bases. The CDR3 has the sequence CASSEFQAGPSYEQYF. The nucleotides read TGTGCCAGCAGTGAATTCCAAGCGGGCCCATCCTACGAGCAGTACTTC.